One sample yielded the 11 T cell receptor beta chains listed below, sequenced in a study of beta chain features in type 1 diabetes. The study reverse transcribed the entire isolated RNA, so it sequenced expressed TCRB transcripts. The protocol was immunoSEQ multiplex PCR, while the TCRdb copy is restricted to in-frame clones and leaves out a portion. The sample has under 800,000 clones; roughly a sixth are singletons. Sequenced input: naive CD4+ T cells from blood. The receptors shown here come from a man between 18 and 35 years old in good health.

This clone appeared a few times. The chain uses TRBV29-1 and TRBJ1-2, with D perhaps matching TRBD1 (5 bases). The V end lost 2 bases, the J end lost 8 bases, and 9 bases lay between the germline ends. The germline V gene encodes CDR1 SQVTM and CDR2 ANQGSEA. This CDR3 region has 11 residues. CDR3 nucleotides: TGCAGCGTTGAACTGGGGCGAGGCTACACCTTC. Translating gives CSVELGRGYTF.

This clone appeared a few times. The chain has TRBV30 and TRBJ1-2; 9 bases align to TRBD1. CDR1 GTSNPN and CDR2 SVGIG come from the germline V gene (reference sequence). The CDR3 contains 12 residues. V dropped 1 base and J dropped 11; count of bases not matched to a gene: 5. CDR3 amino acids: CAWSGGQGRYTF. Here the CDR3 DNA reads TGTGCCTGGAGTGGTGGACAGGGGCGATACACCTTC.

The CDR3 loop reads CASSPNSLNEKLFF. The CDR3 DNA reads as TGTGCCAGCTCACCAAACAGCCTTAATGAAAAACTGTTTTTT. The chain combines TRBV18 with TRBJ1-4; D is undetermined. The length of the CDR3 is 14 residues. Trimming cost V 2 bases and J 4 bases, with 8 bases left between them. Germline V gene sequence: CDR1 KGHSH, CDR2 LQKENI.

This clone has only a few counts. J is TRBJ1-1 and V is TRBV4-3; D is unresolved. The V gene's germline CDR1 is LGHNA and CDR2 YSLEER. Trimming stripped 1 base from V and 1 base from J, with 4 bases between. The CDR3 is 13 residues long. This CDR3 reads CASSQVRNTEAFF. Written as DNA, the CDR3 is TGCGCCAGCAGCCAAGTGAGGAACACTGAAGCTTTCTTT.

This clone appeared a few times. The chain has TRBV10-3 and TRBJ1-2; TRBD1 matches at 8 bases. J was trimmed by 4 bases and V by 6 bases; bases with no gene match: 13. There are 16 residues in the CDR3. Germline CDR1 and CDR2: ENHRY and SYGVKD. CDR3 bases: TGTGCCATCAGCGGAACCACCGGACAGGGCATCTATGGCTACACCTTC. This codes for CAISGTTGQGIYGYTF.

This clone has only a few counts. The J gene is TRBJ2-2, the V gene TRBV9; D might be TRBD1 (5 bases). Trimming left V 4 bases short and J 5 bases short, with 9 bases between. This CDR3 contains 13 residues. CDR1 and CDR2 from the germline V gene are SGDLS and YYNGEE. The CDR3 DNA follows: TGTGCCAGCAGCCCTGGACAAACCGGGGAGCTGTTTTTT. Translated: CASSPGQTGELFF.

This clone was counted between two and nine times. This sequence joins TRBV2 and TRBJ2-7; TRBD1 or TRBD2 may be the D gene (5 bases each). The CDR3 is 13 amino acids. V was shortened by 10 bases and J by 7 bases, with 20 bases between the two germline ends. CDR1 and CDR2 from the germline V gene are SNHLY and FYNNEI. The CDR3 nucleotides read TGTGCCACCACCCCGGGACGTCCCCTAGAGCAGTACTTC. This sequence encodes CATTPGRPLEQYF. Based on the CDR3 plus reference TRBV2 and TRBJ2-7, the full variable domain is EPEVTQTPSHQVTQMGQEVILRCVPISNHLYFYWYRQILGQKVEFLVSFYNNEISEKSEIFDDQFSVERPDGSNFTLKIRSTKLEDSAMYFCATTPGRPLEQYFGPGTRLTVT.

This clone has just a few counts. The J gene is TRBJ2-1, the V gene TRBV9, with 9 bases matching TRBD2. Germline CDR1 is SGDLS and CDR2 is YYNGEE. Germline trimming cut 4 bases from V and 6 bases from J; bases unmatched to any gene: 5. This CDR3 is 14 amino acids long. CDR3 loop: CASSRTSVLNEQFF. CDR3 bases: TGTGCCAGCAGCCGGACTAGCGTTCTCAATGAGCAGTTCTTC.

This clone was detected only a few times. The V gene is TRBV30, the J gene TRBJ1-4; a possible D gene is TRBD1 (6 bases). The germline V and J ends were trimmed by 6 bases and 8 bases, with 13 bases remaining between them. This CDR3 has 12 residues. Germline assignment: CDR1 GTSNPN and CDR2 SVGIG (reference sequence). The CDR3 sequence: CACQGSREKLFF. CDR3 in DNA: TGTGCCTGTCAGGGGTCGAGGGAAAAACTGTTTTTT.

In its sample, this clone was seen a few times. This chain joins TRBV7-9 and TRBJ1-5; D remains ambiguous. Trimming removed 1 base from V and 3 bases from J, with 16 bases in between. The CDR3 totals 17 residues. Germline CDR1 reads SEHNR; CDR2 reads FQNEAQ (reference sequence). CDR3 sequence: CASSLGGGADFNQPQHF. CDR3 in DNA: TGTGCCAGCAGCTTAGGTGGAGGAGCGGACTTCAATCAGCCCCAGCATTTT.

This clone was seen a handful of times. The rearrangement joins TRBV28 to TRBJ2-7, with D perhaps matching TRBD1 (6 bases). V was cut by 7 bases and J by 2 bases, with 18 bases left in between. Germline V CDR1 and CDR2: MDHEN, SYDVKM. CDR3 length: 15 amino acids. The CDR3 nucleotides read TGTGCCAGCAACCCTGCCCCGACAGGAACCTACGAGCAGTACTTC. This encodes CASNPAPTGTYEQYF.